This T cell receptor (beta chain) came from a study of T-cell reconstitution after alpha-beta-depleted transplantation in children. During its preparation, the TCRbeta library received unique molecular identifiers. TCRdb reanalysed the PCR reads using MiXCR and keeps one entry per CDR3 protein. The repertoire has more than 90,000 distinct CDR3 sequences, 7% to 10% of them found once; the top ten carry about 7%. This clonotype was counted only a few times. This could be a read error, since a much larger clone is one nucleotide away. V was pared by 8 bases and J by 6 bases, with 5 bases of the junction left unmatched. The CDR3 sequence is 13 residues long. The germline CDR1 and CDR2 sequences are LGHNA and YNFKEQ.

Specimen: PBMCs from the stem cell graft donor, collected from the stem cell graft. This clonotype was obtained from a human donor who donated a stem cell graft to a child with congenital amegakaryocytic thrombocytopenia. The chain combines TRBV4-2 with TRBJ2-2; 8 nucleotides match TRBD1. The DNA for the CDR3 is TGTGCCAGCGGCCCAGGGGGCCCCGGGGAGCTGTTTTTT. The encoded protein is CASGPGGPGELFF.